A selection of T cell receptor beta chains follows, all from one sample in a study of cytomegalovirus exposure and HLA in healthy donors. Repertoires were generated with immunoSEQ multiplex PCR, while TCRdb's copy carries only in-frame clones and drops some. The sample includes approximately 160,000 clones, 80% seen only once; the top ten take roughly 10%. The sample comprised PBMCs. All receptors come from a man between 18 and 35 years old in good health and CMV-seropositive. Each CDR3 is given with its conserved first and last residue. Each record gives: V gene, CDR3 length, D gene, J gene, clone size, CDR3 DNA, CDR3 protein. D genes are given only for firm matches. Size values are once, few and many counts, or a class for expanded clones, and some rows have none.

>TRBV4-2|15|TRBD1|TRBJ1-2|.
TGTGCCAGCAGCCCCTGGACAGGGAACAACTATGGCTACACCTTC
CASSPWTGNNYGYTF
>TRBV15|14|.|TRBJ1-2|few
TGTGCCACCAGCACGAGGCGCACTGGCTATGGCTACACCTTC
CATSTRRTGYGYTF
>TRBV27|18|TRBD1|TRBJ2-3|.
TGTGCCAGCAGCCGTACCTATTGGGACAGGGGGCTCAAAGATACGCAGTATTTT
CASSRTYWDRGLKDTQYF
>TRBV7-9|14|.|TRBJ2-7|.
TGTGCCAGCAGCTTATCCGGGTTTCCCTACGAGCAGTACTTC
CASSLSGFPYEQYF
>TRBV4-3|16|.|TRBJ2-7|.
TGCGCCAGCAGCCTCGCTACCCAAGGGCAGGGCCACGAGCAGTACTTC
CASSLATQGQGHEQYF
>TRBV6-6|13|.|TRBJ1-1|.
TGTGCCAGCAGTGGTACCGAGCTCACTGAAGCTTTCTTT
CASSGTELTEAFF
>TRBV4-2|15|.|TRBJ1-1|.
TGTGCCAGCAGCCAAGATATCGGGGGGCTCCCATCGGCTTTCTTT
CASSQDIGGLPSAFF
>TRBV28|14|.|TRBJ1-2|.
TGTGCCAGCAGTTCGCCACAGTCCGATTCTGGCTACACCTTC
CASSSPQSDSGYTF
>TRBV5-6|19|TRBD1|TRBJ2-7|.
TGTGCCAGCAGCCAGCCGGGACAGCCGGCCGATCCGACTGACCACGAGCAGTACTTC
CASSQPGQPADPTDHEQYF
>TRBV4-1|14|TRBD1|TRBJ2-2|.
TGCGCCAGCAGCCGACAGGGAAACACCGGGGAGCTGTTTTTT
CASSRQGNTGELFF
>TRBV28|15|.|TRBJ2-5|.
TGTGCCAGCAGCTACCTGGGGGGAGGTCGAGAGACCCAGTACTTC
CASSYLGGGRETQYF
>TRBV5-1|13|.|TRBJ1-2|.
TGCGCCAGCAGCCTAACCGGGGAAGGAGGCTACACCTTC
CASSLTGEGGYTF
>TRBV19|12|.|TRBJ2-1|.
TGTGCCAGTAGTATAGTCGGGAATGAGCAGTTCTTC
CASSIVGNEQFF
>TRBV11-1|14|.|TRBJ1-1|.
TGTGCCAGCAGCTTAAAACGGCGGGACACTGAAGCTTTCTTT
CASSLKRRDTEAFF
>TRBV19|13|.|TRBJ2-2|.
TGTGCCAGTAGTTTTAGGAACACCGGGGAGCTGTTTTTT
CASSFRNTGELFF
>TRBV29-1|10|.|TRBJ2-1|.
TGCAGCGTGGAATTAAATGAGCAGTTCTTC
CSVELNEQFF
>TRBV5-1|11|.|TRBJ2-5|.
TGCGCCAGCAGCCGCCAAGAGACCCAGTACTTC
CASSRQETQYF
>TRBV28|13|.|TRBJ1-2|.
TGTGCCAGCAGTGCCCACGGGGGATATGGCTACACCTTC
CASSAHGGYGYTF
>TRBV11-2|14|.|TRBJ2-7|.
TGTGCCAGCAGCTTAGGCCTAGCCAACAACGAGCAGTACTTC
CASSLGLANNEQYF
>TRBV5-1|15|.|TRBJ2-2|.
TGCGCCAGCAGTCCAGCGGGACAGAACACCGGGGAGCTGTTTTTT
CASSPAGQNTGELFF
>TRBV7-9|14|TRBD1|TRBJ1-4|.
TGTGCCAGCAGCCGGGACAGGGGAGAGGAAAAACTGTTTTTT
CASSRDRGEEKLFF
>TRBV5-1|15|.|TRBJ2-1|.
TGCGCCAGCTCTGAAGTTAGCGGCCCGAGCAATGAGCAGTTCTTC
CASSEVSGPSNEQFF
>TRBV11-3|13|.|TRBJ1-5|.
TGTGCCAGCAGCCAGTACAGGGATCAGCCCCAGCATTTT
CASSQYRDQPQHF
>TRBV19|15|.|TRBJ1-1|.
TGTGCCAGTAGTATAATGGGGCATTTGAACACTGAAGCTTTCTTT
CASSIMGHLNTEAFF
>TRBV4-3|14|.|TRBJ2-7|once
TGCGCCAGCAGCTCCGCCGGGTCTACGGACGAGCAGTACTTC
CASSSAGSTDEQYF
>TRBV25-1|15|TRBD2|TRBJ2-1|.
TGTGCCAGCAGTGAAGATACTAGCGGGAGCTATGAGCAGTTCTTC
CASSEDTSGSYEQFF
>TRBV27|15|.|TRBJ1-4|.
TGTGCCAGCAGTTGGAGCGGGCAAACTAATGAAAAACTGTTTTTT
CASSWSGQTNEKLFF
>TRBV29-1|14|TRBD1|TRBJ1-2|.
TGCAGCGTTGAAACAGGGGACCTTAACTATGGCTACACCTTC
CSVETGDLNYGYTF
>TRBV7-2|16|TRBD1|TRBJ1-1|.
TGTGCCAGCAGCTTCTTCCTGACAGGGCAGAACACTGAAGCTTTCTTT
CASSFFLTGQNTEAFF
>TRBV20-1|11|.|TRBJ1-1|once
TGCAGTGCTAGAGGCGGGACTGAAGCTTTCTTT
CSARGGTEAFF
>TRBV5-1|15|TRBD2|TRBJ2-3|.
TGCGCCAGCAGCCCACTAGCGGGAGGGTCAGATACGCAGTATTTT
CASSPLAGGSDTQYF
>TRBV10-3|17|.|TRBJ2-1|.
TGTGCCATCACGGCTAGTGGGGGCCCCTTCTCCTACAATGAGCAGTTCTTC
CAITASGGPFSYNEQFF
>TRBV28|16|TRBD2|TRBJ2-1|.
TGTGCCAGCAGTTTATGGGGAAGCGGGAGTCCTAGGGAGCAGTTCTTC
CASSLWGSGSPREQFF
>TRBV28|14|.|TRBJ1-1|.
TGTGCCAGCAGTTTGGGCCAGTTGAACACTGAAGCTTTCTTT
CASSLGQLNTEAFF
>TRBV4-1|17|TRBD2|TRBJ2-1|.
TGCGCCAGCAGCTCACGCGAGTGGGGGGGAATTAACAATGAGCAGTTCTTC
CASSSREWGGINNEQFF
>TRBV11-3|14|.|TRBJ2-3|.
TGTGCCAGCAGCGCCGACATGAAGACAGATACGCAGTATTTT
CASSADMKTDTQYF
>TRBV27|15|.|TRBJ2-7|.
TGTGCCAGCAGCATACAGGGACCAGAAACCTACGAGCAGTACTTC
CASSIQGPETYEQYF
>TRBV2|13|TRBD1|TRBJ1-2|.
TGTGCCAGCGTACGAGTTCAGGGGGAGGGCTACACCTTC
CASVRVQGEGYTF
>TRBV2|14|.|TRBJ1-1|.
TGTGCCAGCGGGGCCGGGACACCTACTTCTGAAGCTTTCTTT
CASGAGTPTSEAFF
>TRBV5-8|14|TRBD1|TRBJ2-5|.
TGTGCCAGCAGCTTCCGGACAGGGGAAGAGACCCAGTACTTC
CASSFRTGEETQYF
>TRBV5-1|14|TRBD1|TRBJ1-1|.
TGCGCCAGCAGACAGACAGGGGTCCCCACTGAAGCTTTCTTT
CASRQTGVPTEAFF
>TRBV7-2|15|.|TRBJ2-7|.
TGTGCCAGCAGCTTAGGAGGCAGATCCAGGGGCGAGCAGTACTTC
CASSLGGRSRGEQYF
>TRBV19|13|.|TRBJ1-5|.
TGTGCCAGTGGGACATTATCTACACAGCCCCAGCATTTT
CASGTLSTQPQHF
>TRBV30|13|.|TRBJ2-7|.
TGTGCCTGGAGTTCGCGGGTTCCCTACGAGCAGTACTTC
CAWSSRVPYEQYF
>TRBV7-9|15|TRBD1|TRBJ1-2|.
TGTGCCAGCAGCAAGTCGATACAGGGGAACTATGGCTACACCTTC
CASSKSIQGNYGYTF
>TRBV5-6|15|TRBD1|TRBJ2-7|once
TGTGCCAGCAGCTTCGTGGACAGGGCATTGTACGAGCAGTACTTC
CASSFVDRALYEQYF
>TRBV5-1|13|TRBD1|TRBJ2-1|.
TGCGCCAGCATCGACAGGGCCAGTTTTGAGCAGTTCTTC
CASIDRASFEQFF
>TRBV28|16|TRBD2|TRBJ2-3|.
TGTGCCAGCAGTTTCCTAGCGGGAGGATTGTCAGATACGCAGTATTTT
CASSFLAGGLSDTQYF
>TRBV27|14|TRBD1|TRBJ1-5|.
TGTGCCAGCAGTTTGACAGGGTTTGATCAGCCCCAGCATTTT
CASSLTGFDQPQHF
>TRBV2|16|.|TRBJ2-2|.
TGTGCCAGCAGAGAGCGGAGCCCCGGTGGCACCGGGGAGCTGTTTTTT
CASRERSPGGTGELFF
>TRBV10-3|14|.|TRBJ2-3|.
TGTGCCATCAGTGGCTCCACAACCACAGATACGCAGTATTTT
CAISGSTTTDTQYF
>TRBV5-4|14|.|TRBJ2-1|.
TGTGCCAGCAGCTTGGGCATTACGGCGGCTGAGCAGTTCTTC
CASSLGITAAEQFF
>TRBV9|15|.|TRBJ1-5|.
TGTGCCAGCAGCGTAGGGCAAGATAGCAATCAGCCCCAGCATTTT
CASSVGQDSNQPQHF
>TRBV7-2|15|TRBD2|TRBJ2-7|.
TGTGCCAGCAGCGCGGTGACTAGCTCTGCTTCGGAGCAGTACTTC
CASSAVTSSASEQYF